This TCR beta chain is from a study of a mutant IDH1 vaccine in newly diagnosed glioma (dated by TCRdb to the early 2020s). Notes on the research overall: In the chemotherapy-containing groups, vaccination started alongside temozolomide cycles, whereas in patients who had radiotherapy alone it started 4-6 weeks after radiotherapy. Peripheral blood was collected at six visits: V03 (baseline), V05, V07, V10, V12 and V13. Prior to enrollment, patients had been given standard therapy consisting of radiotherapy alone, temozolomide alone, or radiochemotherapy with temozolomide, with the combination given to most patients. Of the approximately 33 patients who were treated, approximately 60% were male and roughly 40% were female, and the mean age was around 40 years. The week-35 safety follow-up was designated visit V12, and the week-47 end of study was designated visit V13. For exploratory analyses, 25 to 30 treated patients had longitudinal TCRB deep sequencing done wherever samples were available. Overall study results and their limits: No apparent relationship was observed between pseudoprogression and alterations in the top peripheral T cell clonotypes detected by TCRB sequencing. The authors stated that sample limitations prevented analyses of patient blood samples from being reproduced. Availability determined which PBMC samples were chosen for TCRB deep sequencing. Across multiple MHC alleles, vaccine-induced immune responses were seen in nearly 95% of patients.

The time point label corresponds to: week 47, end of study. Each vaccine dose, consisting of 300 ug of a 20-mer mutant IDH1 peptide in Montanide, was administered subcutaneously with topical imiquimod. Patients received eight vaccinations in weeks 1, 3, 5, 7, 11, 15, 19 and 23, corresponding to visits V03 through V10. Newly diagnosed WHO grade 3 or 4 IDH1-mutant astrocytomas showing loss of nuclear ATRX were present in the donors. The samples were drawn from NOA16, a multicentre, single-arm, open-label phase I trial in Germany that tested a mutant IDH1 peptide vaccine in humans for the first time. Genomic DNA for TCRB sequencing was extracted from EDTA blood using the DNeasy Blood and Tissue Kit. Trimming at the junction amounts to 5 bases on V and 3 bases on J, and the germline ends lie 20 bases apart. CDR1 GTSNPN and CDR2 SVGIG were looked up in the germline V gene (reference sequence). The CDR3 sequence holds 16 residues, the cysteine and phenylalanine included. The sequence is cut down to CDR3 DNA, 48 bases in frame from base 1.

Concerning this clone: The antigen it binds to is not known. The input lacks base qualities; no much larger clone sits a single base away.

The library was prepared using the immunoSEQ multiplex PCR assay. Rearranged TCR beta chain sequences were amplified with the hsTCRB Kit following the manufacturer's protocol. Sequencing of TCRB libraries was carried out on an Illumina MiSeq. The source study handled its data this way. The proprietary platform of the kit vendor was used for demultiplexing, trimming and gene mapping. TCRdb provides this immuneACCESS table in a form limited to in-frame rearrangements. Some clones are lacking; in checked studies, under half of them reflect an unresolved V gene, and why the rest are absent is not known. The V and J calls and clone size were taken over from that table, and D and trimming were inferred from the DNA. The sample data list 45,000 to 55,000 clones, and 70% to 85% of these were observed just once. In total, the top ten clones hold roughly 4.3% of the sample.

The receptor was derived from a woman in her twenties or thirties with glioma. Some clones in this sample may be carry-over from other donors' samples. The sequencing here drew on PBMCs, taken from a glioma patient whose treatment included an IDH1 peptide vaccine. The chain is assembled from TRBV30 and TRBJ2-1; TRBD2 could be the D gene, as 8 bases match. The DNA sequence follows: TGTGCCTGGGGGGCGGGAGGAGGGGGCTACTACAATGAGCAGTTCTTC. The encoded protein is CAWGAGGGGYYNEQFF.